The clone carrying this T cell receptor beta chain was detected a few times. Its antigen is currently unknown. The V gene lost 5 bases and the J gene lost 7 bases, with 20 bases spanning the gap. CDR1 is MNHEY and CDR2 is SVGAGI in the germline V gene. The CDR3 has 15 amino acids. This specimen belongs to a study of blood T cells in healthy people across ages. Points from the study as a whole: Unsorted PBMC input precluded a conclusive naive versus antigen-experienced comparison. Strong correlation existed between TCR beta diversity and naive T cell percentage.

The second PCR ran roughly 6 to 11 cycles with a sample-barcoded 5' primer and J-beta primers. A single record per CDR3 protein comes from TCRdb applying MiXCR to the 5' RACE reads. The sample has about 970,000 distinct CDR3 sequences, roughly half seen once; the top ten hold roughly 23%. The sequenced sample consisted of blood. The chain couples TRBV6-5 to TRBJ1-2; weak D call: TRBD1 (5 bases). This clonotype originated in a woman in her sixties or seventies in good health. Here the CDR3 reads CASSLRGAPGGGYTF. In DNA, the CDR3 is TGTGCCAGCAGTCTGCGAGGGGCCCCGGGGGGTGGCTACACCTTC.